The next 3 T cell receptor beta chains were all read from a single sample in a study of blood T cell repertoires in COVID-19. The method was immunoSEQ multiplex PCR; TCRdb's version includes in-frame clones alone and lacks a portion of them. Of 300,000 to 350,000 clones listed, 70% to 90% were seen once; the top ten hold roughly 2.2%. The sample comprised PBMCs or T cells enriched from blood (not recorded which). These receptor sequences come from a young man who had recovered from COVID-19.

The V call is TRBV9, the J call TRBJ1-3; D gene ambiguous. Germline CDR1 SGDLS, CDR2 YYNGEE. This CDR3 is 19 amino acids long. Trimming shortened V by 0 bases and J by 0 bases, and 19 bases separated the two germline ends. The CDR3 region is CASSVAARREQLSGNTIYF. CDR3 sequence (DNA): TGTGCCAGCAGCGTAGCAGCAAGACGGGAACAACTCTCTGGAAACACCATATATTTT.

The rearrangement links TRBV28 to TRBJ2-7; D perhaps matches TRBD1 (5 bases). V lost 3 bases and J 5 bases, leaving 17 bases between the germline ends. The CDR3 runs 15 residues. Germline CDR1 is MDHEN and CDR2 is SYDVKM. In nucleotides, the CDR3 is TGTGCCAGCAGTTTGCGACAGCTACTTGGGGACGAGCAGTACTTC. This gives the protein CASSLRQLLGDEQYF.

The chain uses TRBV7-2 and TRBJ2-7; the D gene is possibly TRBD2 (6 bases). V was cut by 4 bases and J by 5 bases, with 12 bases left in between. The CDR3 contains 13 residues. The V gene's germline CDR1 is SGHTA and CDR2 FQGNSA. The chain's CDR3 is CASSSRLVDEQYF. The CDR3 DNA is TGTGCCAGCAGCTCCCGACTAGTCGACGAGCAGTACTTC.